Listed here is a single TCR beta chain. The CDR3 length is 14 residues. Deletions cut 3 bases from V and 4 bases from J, with 10 bases between. Germline assignment: CDR1 MDHEN and CDR2 SYDVKM. How the authors handled the data: How many nucleated cells were present was estimated from reference gene primer amplification. The repertoire was sequenced with immunoSEQ multiplex PCR; TCRdb's copy has only in-frame clones and lacks some. From that table come the V and J calls and clone size; the DNA was used to work out D and trimming. The table lists 150,000 or so clones, about 90% of them singletons. This sample was included in a study of blood T cell repertoires in COVID-19. Study summary: COVID-19 samples collected from the United States, Italy and Spain covered acute and convalescent phases. T cells, B-cell-depleted T cells, or PBMCs provided the cDNA or gDNA that served as material.

This sequence originates from a man in his fifties with acute or convalescent COVID-19. The specimen was peripheral blood. The V call is TRBV28, the J call TRBJ1-3; perhaps TRBD1 as D (5 bases). The CDR3: CASSFGGTGNTIYF. CDR3 DNA: TGTGCCAGCAGTTTCGGAGGGACCGGAAACACCATATATTTT.